This record covers a single TCR beta chain. The data were taken from a study of blood T cells in healthy people across ages. From germline, CDR1 is SGHRS and CDR2 YFSETQ. The ends were cut back, 0 bases at V and 1 base at J, with 7 bases in the middle. The CDR3 is 15 residues long. A second PCR, run for roughly 7 to 11 cycles, used a sample-barcoded 5' primer plus a J-beta primer mix. Using its own MiXCR run on the 5' RACE reads, TCRdb lists one record per CDR3 protein. The table shows approximately 680,000 distinct CDR3 sequences, with roughly 30% occurring only once. This chain joins TRBV5-1 and TRBJ2-2; no clear D. The material sequenced was blood. The receptor was derived from an elderly woman in good health. In nucleotides, the CDR3 is TGCGCCAGCAGCTTGGCCCCTCTGAACACCGGGGAGCTGTTTTTT. This sequence encodes CASSLAPLNTGELFF. The variable domain in full, with the rest retrieved from reference TRBV5-1 and TRBJ2-2, is KAGVTQTPRYLIKTRGQQVTLSCSPISGHRSVSWYQQTPGQGLQFLFEYFSETQRNKGNFPGRFSGRQFSNSRSEMNVSTLELGDSALYLCASSLAPLNTGELFFGEGSRLTVL.